This record covers a single TCR beta chain. The data are from a study of blood T cell repertoires in COVID-19. Study at large: Samples taken during acute and convalescent COVID-19 were collected in the United States, Italy and Spain.

After removal of 2 bases from V and 1 base from J, the junction contained 1 base not matched to a gene. Looked up from germline, CDR1 is MNHNS and CDR2 is SASEGT. The CDR3 is 15 residues long. Using immunoSEQ multiplex PCR, the repertoire was profiled, and TCRdb retains in-frame clones only, with some absent. This repertoire shows around 120,000 clones, approximately 80% found once; its top ten account for more than 1.5%. The TCR was taken from a man aged 65 to 79 with acute or convalescent COVID-19. V is TRBV6-1 and J is TRBJ1-3; 8 nucleotides align to TRBD1. The sequenced material came from peripheral blood. In DNA form, the CDR3 reads TGTGCCAGCAGTGAAAGGACAGGGTCTGGAAACACCATATATTTT. Residues: CASSERTGSGNTIYF.